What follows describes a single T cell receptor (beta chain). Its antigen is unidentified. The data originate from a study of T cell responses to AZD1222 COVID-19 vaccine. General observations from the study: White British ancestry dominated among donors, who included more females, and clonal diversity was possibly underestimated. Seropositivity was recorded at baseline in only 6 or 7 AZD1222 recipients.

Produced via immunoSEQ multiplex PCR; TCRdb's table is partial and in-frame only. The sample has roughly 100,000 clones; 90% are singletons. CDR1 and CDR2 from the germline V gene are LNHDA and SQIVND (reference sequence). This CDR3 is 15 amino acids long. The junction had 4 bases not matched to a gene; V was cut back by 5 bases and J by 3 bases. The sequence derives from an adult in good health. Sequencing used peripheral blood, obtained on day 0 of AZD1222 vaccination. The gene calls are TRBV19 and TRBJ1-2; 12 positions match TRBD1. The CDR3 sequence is CASSGTGGAYYGYTF. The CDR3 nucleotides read TGTGCCAGTAGTGGGACAGGGGGCGCTTACTATGGCTACACCTTC.